Below are 17 T cell receptor beta chains sequenced from a single sample in a study of early T cells in non-severe SARS-CoV-2 infection. One entry per CDR3 protein, called by TCRdb with MiXCR from the 5' RACE reads. The sample lists about 27,000 distinct CDR3 sequences, about 5% occurring once. Sequenced material: whole blood. The receptors here all came from an adult who was a healthcare worker with PCR-confirmed SARS-CoV-2 infection or an uninfected control (not recorded which).

This clonotype was seen many times. The V call is TRBV29-1, the J call TRBJ2-5, with 8 bases lining up with TRBD2. CDR3 length: 14 amino acids. The germline V gene has CDR1 SQVTM and CDR2 ANQGSEA. The trim removed 5 bases at V and 5 bases at J, leaving 10 bases unmatched. The CDR3 DNA sequence: TGCAGCGTTAGCCCAGCGGGAGTTCGTGAGACCCAGTACTTC. This translates into CSVSPAGVRETQYF.

This chain uses TRBV12-3 or TRBV12-4 with TRBJ2-1; 12 positions agree with TRBD2. After removal of 8 bases from V and 7 bases from J, the junction contained 9 bases not matched to a gene. CDR3 length: 15 residues. Here the CDR3 DNA reads TGTGCCAGCGGGTCTAGCGGGAGGGCTGGAAATGAGCAGTTCTTC. This sequence encodes CASGSSGRAGNEQFF.

In this sample, this clonotype turned up a few times. This chain joins TRBV11-2 and TRBJ2-7; 10 bases agree with TRBD1. The germline CDR1 and CDR2 sequences are SGHAT and FQNNGV. This CDR3 has 14 amino acids. The trim removed 5 bases at V and 3 bases at J, leaving 4 bases unmatched. The CDR3 reads CASSPWDRGYEQYF. The CDR3 region has the DNA TGTGCCAGCAGCCCGTGGGACAGGGGCTACGAGCAGTACTTC.

This clonotype is medium-sized (0.01 to 0.1%). This chain links TRBV29-1 with TRBJ1-1; possibly TRBD1 for D (5 bases). Per the germline V gene, CDR1 is SQVTM and CDR2 is ANQGSEA. The CDR3 runs 14 residues. Trimming pared 4 bases from V and 1 base from J, leaving 13 bases between. Here the CDR3 reads CSVVGGAANTEAFF. The CDR3, as DNA: TGCAGCGTTGTGGGTGGGGCTGCGAACACTGAAGCTTTCTTT.

This clonotype has more than one count but fewer than ten. The chain employs TRBV3-1 and TRBJ2-3; unclear D gene. The CDR3 totals 15 residues. The V gene's germline CDR1 is LGHDT and CDR2 YNNKEL (reference sequence). V dropped 4 bases and J dropped 0 bases, with 11 bases sitting between them. The chain's CDR3 is CASSPMATSTDTQYF. In DNA form, the CDR3 reads TGTGCCAGCAGCCCCATGGCGACTAGCACAGATACGCAGTATTTT.

J is TRBJ2-7 and V is TRBV5-4; 7 bases map to TRBD1. The CDR3 contains 14 residues. In germline, CDR1 is SGHNT, CDR2 YYREEE (reference sequence). J was trimmed by 4 bases and V by 4 bases; bases with no gene match: 8. This CDR3 is CASSPRGQIYEQYF. For the CDR3, the DNA is TGTGCCAGCAGCCCGAGGGGACAGATTTACGAGCAGTACTTC.

This rearrangement joins TRBV19 to TRBJ2-1, with 12 bases that match TRBD2. CDR3 length equals 15 residues. Germline lookup yields CDR1 LNHDA and CDR2 SQIVND (reference sequence). With V trimmed by 4 bases and J by 10 bases, 8 bases remained unmatched. CDR3 nucleotides: TGTGCCAGTAGTACGACTAGCGGGAGTTTAATCGAGCAGTTCTTC. Amino acids: CASSTTSGSLIEQFF.

This clonotype was counted ten times or more. V is TRBV24-1 and J is TRBJ2-1, with 11 nucleotides matching TRBD1. The CDR3 extends over 17 amino acids. Per the germline V gene, CDR1 is KGHDR and CDR2 is SFDVKD. Trimming cost V 5 bases and J 4 bases; bases outside gene matches: 9. The CDR3 coding sequence is TGTGCCACCAGTGCCGTTACCGGGACAGGGGGTTACAATGAGCAGTTCTTC. Protein product: CATSAVTGTGGYNEQFF.

V usage is TRBV6-5 and J usage is TRBJ1-6; TRBD1 matches 7 bases. There are 15 residues in the CDR3. The germline gives CDR1 MNHEY, CDR2 SVGAGI. After removal of 6 bases from V and 7 bases from J, the junction contained 9 bases not matched to a gene. CDR3 loop: CASSPDRDENSPLHF. In DNA form, the CDR3 reads TGTGCCAGCAGCCCCGACAGGGACGAGAATTCACCCCTCCACTTT.

This clonotype was detected only a few times. V usage is TRBV24-1 and J usage is TRBJ2-5; D remains unclear. Deletions cut 3 bases from V and 4 bases from J, with 2 bases between. This CDR3 spans 11 amino acids. In germline, CDR1 is KGHDR, CDR2 SFDVKD. CDR3 in DNA: TGTGCCACCAGTGATCGAGAGACCCAGTACTTC. Its protein product is CATSDRETQYF.

This clonotype was recorded many times. The V gene is TRBV7-9, the J gene TRBJ2-1; 8 bases line up with TRBD2. With V trimmed by 4 bases and J by 7 bases, 15 bases remained unmatched. Germline assignment: CDR1 SEHNR and CDR2 FQNEAQ (reference sequence). The CDR3 sequence is 17 residues long. The CDR3 coding sequence is TGTGCCAGCAGCTCACACCCAGGTAGCGGGATTGGGAATGAGCAGTTCTTC. Its protein product is CASSSHPGSGIGNEQFF. Looking up the rest from reference TRBV7-9 and TRBJ2-1 gives the full variable domain: DTGVSQNPRHKITKRGQNVTFRCDPISEHNRLYWYRQTLGQGPEFLTYFQNEAQLEKSRLLSDRFSAERPKGSFSTLEIQRTEQGDSAMYLCASSSHPGSGIGNEQFFGPGTRLTVL.

This clonotype was recorded many times. The chain couples TRBV5-1 to TRBJ1-1, with D tentatively TRBD1 (6 bases). Germline-derived CDR1 and CDR2 are SGHRS and YFSETQ. Trimming removed 10 bases at V and 3 bases at J, with 19 bases between. This CDR3 contains 14 residues. CDR3 in amino acids: CASRGRRGDTEAFF. CDR3 sequence (DNA): TGCGCCTCTCGGGGTCGGAGGGGGGACACTGAAGCTTTCTTT.

This clonotype was recorded at least ten times. The chain combines TRBV28 with TRBJ1-2, with 8 bases matching TRBD1. This CDR3 region has 14 residues. CDR1 MDHEN and CDR2 SYDVKM come from the germline V gene. Trimming removed 3 bases from V and 7 bases from J; junction bases left unmatched: 7. The CDR3 nucleotides read TGTGCCAGCAGTTTTAGCAGGGGGCGGTCTGGCTACACCTTC. This gives the protein CASSFSRGRSGYTF.

Ten or more counts support this clonotype. The chain uses TRBV12-5 and TRBJ2-1, with D possibly TRBD1 on 5 matching bases. The CDR3 sequence is 15 residues long. The germline gives CDR1 LGHNT, CDR2 FRNRAP. V shed 0 bases and J shed 5 bases, with 11 bases lying between them. The CDR3, as DNA: TGTGCTAGTGGTTTGGTACTTTCCAGGGACAATGAGCAGTTCTTC. Its translation is CASGLVLSRDNEQFF.

The chain combines TRBV5-1 with TRBJ1-1, with D tentatively TRBD1 (5 bases). Germline lookup yields CDR1 SGHRS and CDR2 YFSETQ. This CDR3 spans 13 amino acids. Trimming removed 1 base at V and 3 bases at J, with 7 bases between. The CDR3 loop reads CASSLTGDTEAFF. CDR3 sequence (DNA): TGCGCCAGCAGCTTGACGGGGGACACTGAAGCTTTCTTT. Full variable domain (outside the CDR3, taken from reference TRBV5-1 and TRBJ1-1): KAGVTQTPRYLIKTRGQQVTLSCSPISGHRSVSWYQQTPGQGLQFLFEYFSETQRNKGNFPGRFSGRQFSNSRSEMNVSTLELGDSALYLCASSLTGDTEAFFGQGTRLTVV.

In its sample, this clonotype was seen a few times. CDR3: CASSPTGGVGYTF. Here the CDR3 DNA reads TGTGCCAGCTCACCGACAGGTGGAGTCGGCTACACCTTC. The chain combines TRBV18 with TRBJ1-2; a weak D match, TRBD1 (6 bases). Trimming shortened V by 3 bases and J by 8 bases, and 13 bases separated the two germline ends. The CDR3 runs to 13 residues. Germline V lookup: CDR1 KGHSH, CDR2 LQKENI.

This clonotype turned up a few times. The chain is built from TRBV25-1 and TRBJ1-6, with D possibly being TRBD1 (6 bases). Germline V gives CDR1 MGHDK, CDR2 SYGVNS. V lost 2 bases to trimming and J lost 9 bases, with 11 bases between them. The CDR3 sequence is 14 residues long. CDR3 coding DNA: TGTGCCAGCAGTGAAACAACAGGGAGTTCACCCCTCCACTTT. The encoded protein is CASSETTGSSPLHF. Variable domain in full (rest from reference TRBV25-1 and TRBJ1-6): EADIYQTPRYLVIGTGKKITLECSQTMGHDKMYWYQQDPGMELHLIHYSYGVNSTEKGDLSSESTVSRIRTEHFPLTLESARPSHTSQYLCASSETTGSSPLHFGNGTRLTVT.